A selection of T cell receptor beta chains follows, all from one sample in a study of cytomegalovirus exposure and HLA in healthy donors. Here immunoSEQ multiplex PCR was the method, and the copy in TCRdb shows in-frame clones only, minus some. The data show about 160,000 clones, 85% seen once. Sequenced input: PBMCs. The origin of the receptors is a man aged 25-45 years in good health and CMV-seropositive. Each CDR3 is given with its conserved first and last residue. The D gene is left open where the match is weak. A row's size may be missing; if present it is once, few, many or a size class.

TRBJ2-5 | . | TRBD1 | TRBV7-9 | TGTGCCAGCAGCCCACGGACAGGGAAAAATTACGGAGTTGGGACCCAGTACTTC | CASSPRTGKNYGVGTQYF
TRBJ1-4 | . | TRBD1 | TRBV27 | TGTGCCAGCAGCTCGACAGGGGGTAATGAAAAACTGTTTTTT | CASSSTGGNEKLFF
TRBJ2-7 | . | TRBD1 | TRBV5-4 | TGTGCCAGCAGCCTTCGGGACAGGGGGTCCTACGAGCAGTACTTC | CASSLRDRGSYEQYF
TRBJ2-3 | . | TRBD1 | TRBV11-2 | TGTGCCAGCAGCCTCGGGACAGGGAGGACAGATACGCAGTATTTT | CASSLGTGRTDTQYF
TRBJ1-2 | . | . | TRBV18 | TGTGCCAGCTCACCAATTCTCGACGGGGGGGGCTATGGCTACACCTTC | CASSPILDGGGYGYTF
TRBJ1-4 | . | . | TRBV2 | TGTGCCAGCAGACTCCGGACAGCTCATAATGAAAAACTGTTTTTT | CASRLRTAHNEKLFF
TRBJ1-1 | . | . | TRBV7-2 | TGTGCCAGCAGCCCAACAGGGAACACTGAAGCTTTCTTT | CASSPTGNTEAFF
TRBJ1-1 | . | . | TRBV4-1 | TGCGCCAGCAGCCAAATCCCCGGGGCGGGGAGCACTGAAGCTTTCTTT | CASSQIPGAGSTEAFF
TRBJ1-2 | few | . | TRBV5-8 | TGTGCCAGCAGCCGCGGGGGCTATGGCTACACCTTC | CASSRGGYGYTF
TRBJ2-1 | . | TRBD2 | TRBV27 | TGTGCCAGCAGTTACGGGGGGGTCTACAATGAGCAGTTCTTC | CASSYGGVYNEQFF
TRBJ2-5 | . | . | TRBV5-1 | TGCGCCAGCAGCGGAGGGACGCCCTCTTCAGAGACCCAGTACTTC | CASSGGTPSSETQYF
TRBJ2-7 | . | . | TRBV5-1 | TGCGCCAGCAGCTTTATGGCGACAGGAAGCTCCTACGAGCAGTACTTC | CASSFMATGSSYEQYF
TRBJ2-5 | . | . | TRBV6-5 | TGTGCCAGCAGTTATTCCCAGGGATCCTGGGGGGCCCAGTACTTC | CASSYSQGSWGAQYF
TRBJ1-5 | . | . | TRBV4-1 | TGCGCCAGCAGCCAAGTAGCAGGACATAGCAATCAGCCCCAGCATTTT | CASSQVAGHSNQPQHF
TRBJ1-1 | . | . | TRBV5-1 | TGCGCCAGCAGCCCGACCCAGGGGCGTGAGGCTTTCTTT | CASSPTQGREAFF
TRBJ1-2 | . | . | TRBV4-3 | TGCGCCAGCAGCCAAGATCCCATGTATGGCTACACCTTC | CASSQDPMYGYTF
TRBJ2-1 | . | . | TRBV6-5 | TGTGCCAGCAGTTACGCGGGGGCAATTGAGCAGTTCTTC | CASSYAGAIEQFF
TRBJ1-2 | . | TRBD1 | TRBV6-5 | TGTGCCAGCAGTTGGGACAGGGGGCTTGATGGCTACACCTTC | CASSWDRGLDGYTF
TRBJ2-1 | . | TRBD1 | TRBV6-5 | TGTGCCAGCAGTTACACGGGACAGGGTCAGAATGAGCAGTTCTTC | CASSYTGQGQNEQFF
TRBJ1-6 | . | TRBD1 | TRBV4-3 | TGCGCCAGCAGCCTGTCTACCGGGACAGGGACTTCACCCCTCCACTTT | CASSLSTGTGTSPLHF
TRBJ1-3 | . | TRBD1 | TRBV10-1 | TGCGCCAGCAGTGAGTCGGGACAGTACTCTGGAAACACCATATATTTT | CASSESGQYSGNTIYF
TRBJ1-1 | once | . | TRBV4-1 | TGCGCCAGCAGCCAAGATGGGGGCCCCACTGAAGCTTTCTTT | CASSQDGGPTEAFF
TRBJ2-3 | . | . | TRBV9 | TGTGCCAGCAGAGGCTCGGGGGACCCCCTTATGAATACGCAGTATTTT | CASRGSGDPLMNTQYF
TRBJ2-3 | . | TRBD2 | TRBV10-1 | TGCGCCAGCAGTGAGGGACTAGCGGACACAGATACGCAGTATTTT | CASSEGLADTDTQYF
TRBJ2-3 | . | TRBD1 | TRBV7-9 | TGTGCCAGCCTACAGGGGAACACAGATACGCAGTATTTT | CASLQGNTDTQYF
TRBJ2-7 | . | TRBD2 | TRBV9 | TGTGCCAGCAGCGTAAGAGCTAGCGGGGGGTCCGAGCAGTACTTC | CASSVRASGGSEQYF
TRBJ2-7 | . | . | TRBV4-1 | TGCGCCAGCAGCCAAGTACAGGGAGACCAACAACTCTACGAGCAGTACTTC | CASSQVQGDQQLYEQYF
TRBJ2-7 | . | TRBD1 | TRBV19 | TGTGCCAGTAGTACCCGAGCGACAGGGCGCGAGCAGTACTTC | CASSTRATGREQYF
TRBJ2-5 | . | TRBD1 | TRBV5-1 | TGCGCCAGCAGCCCCCGGACAGGGAACCAAGAGACCCAGTACTTC | CASSPRTGNQETQYF
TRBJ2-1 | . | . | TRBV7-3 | TGTGCCAGCAGCTTACAGGGCGGAAATGAGCAGTTCTTC | CASSLQGGNEQFF
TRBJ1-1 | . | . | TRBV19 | TGTGCCAGTAGCAATACAGGGTGGGGTGGCACTGAAGCTTTCTTT | CASSNTGWGGTEAFF
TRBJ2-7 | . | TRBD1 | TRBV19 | TGTGCCAGTAGCGACAGGGGCCCCTACGAGCAGTACTTC | CASSDRGPYEQYF
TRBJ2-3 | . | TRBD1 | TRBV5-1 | TGCGCCAGCGCCGGCGGGACAGGGGAGCTCGATACGCAGTATTTT | CASAGGTGELDTQYF
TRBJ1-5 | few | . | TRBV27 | TGTGCCAGCAGTTTAAGAGATAGCAATCAGCCCCAGCATTTT | CASSLRDSNQPQHF
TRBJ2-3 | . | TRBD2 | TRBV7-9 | TGTGCCAGCAGCTTAAGCGGGGGGGCCGGCACAGATACGCAGTATTTT | CASSLSGGAGTDTQYF
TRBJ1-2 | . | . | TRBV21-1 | TGTGCCAGCGAACAGGGGGCTAGTGGCTACACCTTC | CASEQGASGYTF
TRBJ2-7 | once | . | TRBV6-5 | TGTGCCAGCAGTTACACGGGACAAGCCTACGAGCAGTACTTC | CASSYTGQAYEQYF
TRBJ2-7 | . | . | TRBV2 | TGTGCCAGCAGCAGCGAAGCGTTCCACGAGCAGTACTTC | CASSSEAFHEQYF
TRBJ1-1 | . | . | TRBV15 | TGTGCCACCAGCAGAGAGGGCCTCACTGAAGCTTTCTTT | CATSREGLTEAFF
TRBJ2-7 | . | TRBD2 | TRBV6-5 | TGTGCCAGCAGTTACTCGGGACTAGCGTTTGCCGAGCAGTACTTC | CASSYSGLAFAEQYF
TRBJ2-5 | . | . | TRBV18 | TGTGCCAGCTCACGGCGTGATACAGGGGCGGGGGAGACCCAGTACTTC | CASSRRDTGAGETQYF
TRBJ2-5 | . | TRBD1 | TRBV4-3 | TGCGCCAGCAGAACACAACAGGGGGCTGGGGAGACCCAGTACTTC | CASRTQQGAGETQYF
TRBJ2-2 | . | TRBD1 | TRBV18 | TGTGCCAGCTCACCCGACAGGGCCCACACCGGGGAGCTGTTTTTT | CASSPDRAHTGELFF
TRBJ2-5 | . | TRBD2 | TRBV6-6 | TGTGCCAGCAGTTACCCGGGGGGGGAAGAGACCCAGTACTTC | CASSYPGGEETQYF
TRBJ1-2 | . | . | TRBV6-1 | TGTGCCAGCAGTGAAGCAGGGGCACGTCTCTCTGGCTACACCTTC | CASSEAGARLSGYTF
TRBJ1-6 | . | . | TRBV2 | TGTGCCAGCAGTGATGGGGGGGGCTCCTATAATTCACCCCTCCACTTT | CASSDGGGSYNSPLHF